The TCR beta chain under discussion was sequenced for a study of blood T cells in healthy people across ages. Overall study context: Roughly one uniquely barcoded beta molecule per two T cells was captured. The study, taken as a whole, reports: Strong correlation existed between TCR beta diversity and naive T cell percentage.

Per sample, a minimum of 6 million PBMCs were isolated. The use of a sample-barcoded 5' primer and a J-beta primer mix characterized a second PCR of 7 to 11 cycles. No fewer than 3 million CDR3-containing paired-end reads came from each sample. TCRdb ran MiXCR on the 5' RACE reads and lists one entry per CDR3 protein. This sample carries 700,000 or so distinct CDR3 sequences, 22% of them seen once, and the ten largest clones take around 21%. This clonotype was counted between two and nine times. Its antigen is as yet unknown. CDR1 and CDR2 (germline): SGHNT, YENEEA. This CDR3 comprises 13 residues. Trimming pared 5 bases from V and 7 bases from J, leaving 11 bases between.

This TCR was sampled from a man between 65 and 85 years old in good health. Sequenced: blood. The genes are TRBV11-3 and TRBJ2-2; a possible D gene is TRBD1 (5 bases). CDR3 sequence: CASSQRGFGELFF. CDR3 DNA sequence: TGTGCCAGCAGCCAAAGGGGTTTCGGGGAGCTGTTTTTT.